Sequencing of this T cell receptor beta chain was carried out in a study of T cells after yellow fever vaccination. Overall study results and limits: Few clonotypes appeared in both CD4 and CD8 compartments. Post-booster repertoires again held most primary-vaccination clones (about 96% CD4, roughly 88% CD8).

CDR3 size: 15 residues. Losses at the gene ends were 0 bases for V and 2 bases for J; bases not matched to a gene: 4. Germline V lookup: CDR1 SGDLS, CDR2 YYNGEE. MiXCR was run by TCRdb on the 5' RACE reads, yielding one entry per CDR3 protein. The table has around 320,000 distinct CDR3 sequences, about 10% seen once. Concerning this clonotype itself: Its specificity is unknown.

The chain carries TRBV9 and TRBJ2-7, with 8 positions matching TRBD1. This TCR came from a man between 18 and 35 years old who received the YFV17D yellow fever vaccine. Specimen: CD4+ T cells sorted from PBMCs, collected 45 days after the yellow fever booster vaccination. The CDR3 loop reads CASSVGQGSTYEQYF. The DNA of the CDR3 is TGTGCCAGCAGCGTAGGACAGGGGTCGACCTACGAGCAGTACTTC.